Included here is one TCR beta chain sequence, with context. Its cognate antigen is unknown. The study made its TCR cDNA through 5'RACE template switching. That step introduced a universal primer site along with UMIs. Via MiXCR, TCRdb re-called the 5' RACE reads, giving one row per CDR3 protein. The table lists hundreds of thousands of distinct CDR3 sequences, 13% of them singletons. The data derive from a study of T cells after yellow fever vaccination. Study in general: Those fractions that held only low numbers of cells were prepared using the SMART-Seq v4 Ultra Low Input RNA kit.

Study-wide findings and caveats: Any FACS-sorted repertoire could hold abundant clonotypes that contaminate it from the bulk population.

The TCR originated in a man between 25 and 39 years old who received the YFV17D yellow fever vaccine. Source: PBMCs, taken on the day of the yellow fever booster vaccination.

The CDR3 DNA sequence: TGTGCCAGCAGTTTGGGACTAGCGGTAGCAGATACGCAGTATTTT. It specifies CASSLGLAVADTQYF. V is TRBV12-3 or TRBV12-4 and J is TRBJ2-3; 11 bases agree with TRBD2. Germline trimming cut 3 bases from V and 4 bases from J; bases unmatched to any gene: 3. The CDR3 covers 15 residues.